These 14 T cell receptor beta chains originate from one sample sequenced in a study of control samples from healthy donors and cancer patients (dated by TCRdb to the early 2020s). Receptor libraries were prepared by the immunoSEQ multiplex PCR assay. TCRdb re-hosts the immuneACCESS table, in-frame sequences only. Its copies lack some clones; in the studies checked, an unresolved V gene accounts for under half of them, and the cause for the rest is not known. Counted in this sample were about 94,000 clones; around nine tenths of them appeared once. Roughly 3.4% of the sample is taken by the ten largest. Sequences were obtained from blood. The receptors stem from a woman in her late teens or twenties in good health.

The rearrangement joins TRBV9 to TRBJ1-2; D may be TRBD1 (5 bases). The CDR3 spans 15 residues. Germline V lookup: CDR1 SGDLS, CDR2 YYNGEE. V was trimmed by 7 bases and J by 1 base, leaving 17 bases between them. The CDR3 is CASGRGAGINYGYTF. CDR3 coding DNA: TGTGCCAGCGGGAGAGGGGCAGGCATTAACTATGGCTACACCTTC.

V usage is TRBV6-5 and J usage is TRBJ1-1; 8 bases fit TRBD1. This CDR3 contains 15 residues. Germline V gene lookup returns CDR1 MNHEY and CDR2 SVGAGI. The junction had 10 bases not matched to a gene; V was cut back by 6 bases and J by 4 bases. CDR3 loop: CASRATIQGGTEAFF. CDR3 nucleotide sequence: TGTGCCAGCAGGGCGACAATACAGGGGGGCACTGAAGCTTTCTTT.

This rearrangement joins TRBV3-1 (or the pseudogene TRBV3-2) to TRBJ1-1, with a weak D call TRBD1 (6 bases). Germline V gene data show CDR1 as LGHDT and CDR2 as YNNKEL (reference sequence). Between the trimmed V and J ends, which lost 0 bases and 4 bases, there was a span of 24 bases. This CDR3 has 19 amino acids. CDR3 region: CASSQELVVSGEWGTEAFF. DNA of the CDR3: TGTGCCAGCAGCCAAGAATTGGTGGTGTCAGGGGAGTGGGGCACTGAAGCTTTCTTT.

This chain uses TRBV3-1 (or the pseudogene TRBV3-2) with TRBJ1-2; 8 bases map to TRBD1. The CDR3 is 15 residues long. The junction had 8 bases not matched to a gene; V was cut back by 4 bases and J by 4 bases. Germline CDR1 LGHDT, CDR2 YNNKEL (reference sequence). The CDR3 sequence: CASSPRTGSGYGYTF. The CDR3 nucleotides are TGTGCCAGCAGCCCCCGGACAGGGTCGGGCTATGGCTACACCTTC.

The chain links TRBV7-3 to TRBJ2-3; 9 bases align to TRBD2. The CDR3 covers 17 residues. Germline V gene lookup returns CDR1 SGHTA and CDR2 FQGTGA. Losses at the gene ends were 2 bases for V and 3 bases for J; bases not matched to a gene: 9. CDR3 bases: TGTGCCAGCAGCTTAGGGGTAGCGGGGGACCCTACAGATACGCAGTATTTT. Translated: CASSLGVAGDPTDTQYF.

The V gene is TRBV5-5, the J gene TRBJ1-2; D is unclear. Trimming shortened V by 3 bases and J by 8 bases, and 14 bases separated the two germline ends. The germline V gene has CDR1 SGHKS and CDR2 YYEKEE (reference sequence). There are 13 residues in the CDR3. CDR3 DNA: TGTGCCAGCAGCTCAATCCCCGGTAAAGGCTACACCTTC. Its translation is CASSSIPGKGYTF.

The rearrangement links TRBV11-1 to TRBJ1-2, with D possibly matching TRBD1 (6 bases). Per germline, CDR1 SGHAT and CDR2 FQDESV (reference sequence). This CDR3 is built from 13 residues. V was shortened by 5 bases and J by 13 bases, with 20 bases between the two germline ends. CDR3 nucleotide sequence: TGTGCCAGCAGCCCTCGACAGGCTGGTCGGCTCACCTTC. Translating gives CASSPRQAGRLTF.

This clone was found a few times. The chain has TRBV7-5 and TRBJ1-5. TRBV7-5 is a known pseudogene. CDR3 length equals 16 residues. The CDR3 spells CVRRPRTGKSNQPQHF. As DNA, the CDR3 is TGTGTCAGAAGACCCCGGACGGGCAAAAGCAATCAGCCCCAGCATTTT.

The rearrangement links TRBV29-1 to TRBJ2-4, with D perhaps TRBD1 (5 bases). The CDR3 runs to 15 residues. Germline V CDR1 and CDR2: SQVTM, ANQGSEA. V lost 4 bases and J 0 bases, leaving 13 bases between the germline ends. In nucleotides, the CDR3 is TGCAGCGTTGGGACGGACACCCTAGCCAAAAACATTCAGTACTTC. As protein: CSVGTDTLAKNIQYF.

By proportion, this clone is medium-sized. The chain joins TRBV5-6 to TRBJ1-1; no clear D. V dropped 2 bases and J dropped 1 base, with 6 bases sitting between them. This CDR3 has 13 residues. The germline CDR1 and CDR2 sequences are SGHDT and YYEEEE. DNA for the CDR3: TGTGCCAGCAGCTTAACACCGAACACTGAAGCTTTCTTT. Protein product: CASSLTPNTEAFF. The full variable domain, in which reference TRBV5-6 and TRBJ1-1 provide the parts outside the CDR3, is DAGVTQSPTHLIKTRGQQVTLRCSPKSGHDTVSWYQQALGQGPQFIFQYYEEEERQRGNFPDRFSGHQFPNYSSELNVNALLLGDSALYLCASSLTPNTEAFFGQGTRLTVV.

This chain links TRBV7-9 with TRBJ2-2, with 10 positions matching TRBD2. The V and J ends lost 4 bases and 2 bases, in that order; junction bases with no gene match: 7. CDR3 length: 17 amino acids. The germline V gene encodes CDR1 SEHNR and CDR2 FQNEAQ (reference sequence). The CDR3 DNA reads as TGTGCCAGCAGCTCCTATACTAGCGGGGATAACACCGGGGAGCTGTTTTTT. This translates into CASSSYTSGDNTGELFF.

The rearrangement uses TRBV5-5 and TRBJ2-7; 9 nucleotides line up with TRBD1. The CDR3 has 17 amino acids. Germline CDR1 is SGHKS and CDR2 is YYEKEE (reference sequence). V lost 4 bases, J lost 3 bases, and 14 bases stayed unmatched. The CDR3 nucleotides are TGTGCCAGCAGCAAAAGAGGGAGAGACAGGGGGGACTACGAGCAGTACTTC. It codes for CASSKRGRDRGDYEQYF.

The sample holds one count of this clone. The chain is built from TRBV9 and TRBJ2-7, with TRBD1 matching 8 bases. There are 14 residues in the CDR3. Germline CDR1 SGDLS, CDR2 YYNGEE. V dropped 2 bases and J dropped 6; count of bases not matched to a gene: 7. The CDR3 spells CASSVQGASGEQYF. The CDR3 nucleotides read TGTGCCAGCAGCGTTCAGGGGGCGAGTGGCGAGCAGTACTTC.

This clone has just a few counts. The V and J genes are TRBV5-4 and TRBJ1-3; TRBD1 might be the D (6 bases). Germline CDR1 reads SGHNT; CDR2 reads YYREEE (reference sequence). V was trimmed by 4 bases and J by 0 bases, leaving 11 bases between them. CDR3 length equals 15 residues. CDR3 nucleotide sequence: TGTGCCAGCAGCCCAGGGGCGAACTCTGGAAACACCATATATTTT. Residues: CASSPGANSGNTIYF.